The T cell receptor (beta chain) under discussion was sequenced for a study of blood T cell repertoires in COVID-19. The CDR3 has 13 amino acids. The V gene lost 5 bases and the J gene lost 1 base, with 8 bases spanning the gap. This study enrolled people aged roughly 18 to 89 from about two dozen US geographic areas. Data came from immunoSEQ multiplex PCR; TCRdb stores just in-frame clones and leaves some out. The data contain roughly 330,000 clones, approximately 89% of them singletons. The sample consisted of PBMCs or T cells enriched from blood (not recorded which). The rearrangement joins TRBV12-3 or TRBV12-4 to TRBJ1-1, with D hard to call. The sequence derives from a woman between 25 and 40 years old who had recovered from COVID-19. DNA of the CDR3: TGTGCCAGCAGTCTCTACAGGAACACTGAAGCTTTCTTT. This gives the protein CASSLYRNTEAFF.